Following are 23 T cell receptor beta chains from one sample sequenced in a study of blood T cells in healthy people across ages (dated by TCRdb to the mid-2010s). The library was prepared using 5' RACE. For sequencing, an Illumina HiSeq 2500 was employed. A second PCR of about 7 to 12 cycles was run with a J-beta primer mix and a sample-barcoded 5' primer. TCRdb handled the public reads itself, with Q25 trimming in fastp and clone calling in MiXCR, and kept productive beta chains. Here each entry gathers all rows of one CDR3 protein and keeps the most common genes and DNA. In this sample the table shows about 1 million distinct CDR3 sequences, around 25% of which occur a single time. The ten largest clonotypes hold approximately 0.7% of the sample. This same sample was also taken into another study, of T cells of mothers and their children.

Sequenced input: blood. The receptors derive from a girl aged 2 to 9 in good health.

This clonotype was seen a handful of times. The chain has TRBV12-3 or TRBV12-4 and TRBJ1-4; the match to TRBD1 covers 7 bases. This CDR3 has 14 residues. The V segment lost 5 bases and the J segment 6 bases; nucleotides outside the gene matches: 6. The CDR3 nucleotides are TGTGCCAGCAGTACAACAGGGGTAGATGAAAAACTGTTTTTT. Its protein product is CASSTTGVDEKLFF.

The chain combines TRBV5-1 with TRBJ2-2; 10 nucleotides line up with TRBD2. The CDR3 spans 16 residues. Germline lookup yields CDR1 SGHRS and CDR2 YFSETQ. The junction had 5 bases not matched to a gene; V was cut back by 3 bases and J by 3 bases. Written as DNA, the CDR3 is TGCGCCAGCAGCTCAGGACTAGCGGATCACACCGGGGAGCTGTTTTTT. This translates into CASSSGLADHTGELFF.

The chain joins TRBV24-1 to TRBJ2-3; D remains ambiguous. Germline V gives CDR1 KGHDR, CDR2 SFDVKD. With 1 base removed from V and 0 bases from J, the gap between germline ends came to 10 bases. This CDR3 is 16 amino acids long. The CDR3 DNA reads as TGTGCCACCAGTGATTTCCGGTTGACTAGCACAGATACGCAGTATTTT. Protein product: CATSDFRLTSTDTQYF.

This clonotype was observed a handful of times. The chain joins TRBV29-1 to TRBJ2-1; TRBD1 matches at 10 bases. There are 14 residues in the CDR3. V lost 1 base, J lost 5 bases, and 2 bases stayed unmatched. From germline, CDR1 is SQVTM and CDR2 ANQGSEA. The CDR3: CSVEGDRGDNEQFF. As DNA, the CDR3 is TGCAGCGTTGAAGGGGACAGGGGCGACAATGAGCAGTTCTTC.

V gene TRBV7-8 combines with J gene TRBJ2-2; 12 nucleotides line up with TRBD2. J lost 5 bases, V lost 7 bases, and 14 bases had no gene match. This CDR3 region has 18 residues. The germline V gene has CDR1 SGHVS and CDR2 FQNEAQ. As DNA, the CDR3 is TGTGCCAGCACCGGGTCCTGGACTAGCGGGAAGGGTACCGGGGAGCTGTTTTTT. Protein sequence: CASTGSWTSGKGTGELFF.

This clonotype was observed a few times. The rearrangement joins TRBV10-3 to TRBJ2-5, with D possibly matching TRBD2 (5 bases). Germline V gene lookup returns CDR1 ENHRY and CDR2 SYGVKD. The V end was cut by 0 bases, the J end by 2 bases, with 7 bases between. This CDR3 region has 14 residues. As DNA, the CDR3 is TGTGCCATCAGTGAGTCAGCGGTACAAGAGACCCAGTACTTC. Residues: CAISESAVQETQYF.

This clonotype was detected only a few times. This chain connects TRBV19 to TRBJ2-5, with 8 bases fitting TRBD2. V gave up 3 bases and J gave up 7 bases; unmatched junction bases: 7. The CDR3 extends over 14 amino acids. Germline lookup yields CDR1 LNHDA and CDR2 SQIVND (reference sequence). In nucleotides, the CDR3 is TGTGCCAGTAGTATTGACCCAGCGGGAGTGACCCAGTACTTC. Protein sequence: CASSIDPAGVTQYF.

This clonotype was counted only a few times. CDR3 coding DNA: TGTGCCAGCAGTTACCGGAGTGGAGGAGGCACAGATACGCAGTATTTT. Its protein product is CASSYRSGGGTDTQYF. V usage is TRBV27 and J usage is TRBJ2-3, with a weak D call TRBD2 (5 bases). The germline gives CDR1 MNHEY, CDR2 SMNVEV (reference sequence). V gave up 4 bases and J gave up 1 base, with 15 bases separating them. CDR3 length equals 16 residues.

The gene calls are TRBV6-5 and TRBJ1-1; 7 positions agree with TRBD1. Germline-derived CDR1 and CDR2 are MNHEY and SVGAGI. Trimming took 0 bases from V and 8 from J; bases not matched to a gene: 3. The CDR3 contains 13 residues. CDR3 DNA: TGTGCCAGCAGTTACTCGCCAGGGGGAGAAGCTTTCTTT. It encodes CASSYSPGGEAFF.

CDR3 nucleotides: TGCAGCGTTGTATCGGGGAGCGGAGGAGAGACCCAGTACTTC. This gives the protein CSVVSGSGGETQYF. The chain is built from TRBV29-1 and TRBJ2-5; perhaps TRBD2 as D (5 bases). This CDR3 is 14 amino acids long. The V end lost 4 bases, the J end lost 4 bases, and 16 bases lay between the germline ends. Germline CDR1 and CDR2: SQVTM and ANQGSEA.

This CDR3 reads CSPLTGDGETQYF. In DNA form, the CDR3 reads TGCAGCCCCTTGACAGGGGACGGGGAGACCCAGTACTTC. The chain couples TRBV29-1 to TRBJ2-5, with 8 bases matching TRBD1. The CDR3 runs 13 residues. The V gene's germline CDR1 is SQVTM and CDR2 ANQGSEA. Germline trimming cut 8 bases from V and 5 bases from J; bases unmatched to any gene: 10.

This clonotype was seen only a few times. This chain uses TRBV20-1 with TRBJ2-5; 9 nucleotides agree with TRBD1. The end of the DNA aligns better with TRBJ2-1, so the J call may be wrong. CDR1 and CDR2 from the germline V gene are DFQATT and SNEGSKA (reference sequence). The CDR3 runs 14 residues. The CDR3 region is CSARGSDRGYEQFF. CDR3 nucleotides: TGCAGTGCTAGAGGGTCGGACAGGGGTTATGAGCAGTTCTTC.

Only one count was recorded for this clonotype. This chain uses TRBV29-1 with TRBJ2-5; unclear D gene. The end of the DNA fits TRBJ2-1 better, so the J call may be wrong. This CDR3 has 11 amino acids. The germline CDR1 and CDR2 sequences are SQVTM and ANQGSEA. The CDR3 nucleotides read TGCAGCGTTCGTCGGCTCAATGAGCAGTTCTTC. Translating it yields CSVRRLNEQFF.

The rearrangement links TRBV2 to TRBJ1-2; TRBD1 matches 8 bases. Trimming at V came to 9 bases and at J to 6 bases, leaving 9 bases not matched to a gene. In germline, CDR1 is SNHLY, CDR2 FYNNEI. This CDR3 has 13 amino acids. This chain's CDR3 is CARQAGGRDGYTF. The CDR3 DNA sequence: TGTGCCAGACAAGCAGGGGGCAGAGATGGCTACACCTTC.

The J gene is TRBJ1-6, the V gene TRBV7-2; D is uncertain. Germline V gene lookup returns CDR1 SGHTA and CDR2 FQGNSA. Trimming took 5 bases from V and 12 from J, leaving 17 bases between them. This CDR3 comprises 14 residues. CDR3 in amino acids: CASSLGEFPRPLHF. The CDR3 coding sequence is TGTGCCAGCAGCCTCGGGGAGTTCCCGAGACCCCTCCACTTT.

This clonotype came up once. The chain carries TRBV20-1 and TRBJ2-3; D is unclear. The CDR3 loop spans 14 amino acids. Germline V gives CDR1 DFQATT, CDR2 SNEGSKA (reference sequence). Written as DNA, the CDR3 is TGCAGCGCCAGAACGTACCAGATCCCGGATACGCAGTATTTT. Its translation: CSARTYQIPDTQYF.

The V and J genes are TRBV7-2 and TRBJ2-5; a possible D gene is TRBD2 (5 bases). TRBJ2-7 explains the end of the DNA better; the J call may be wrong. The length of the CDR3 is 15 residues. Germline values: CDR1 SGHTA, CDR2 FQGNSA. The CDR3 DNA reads TGTGCCAGCAGCCCTGGTAGCGCCATTAGCGACGAGCAGTACTTC. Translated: CASSPGSAISDEQYF.

The CDR3 loop is CASSLSSASSFDTQYF. As DNA, the CDR3 is TGTGCCAGCAGCTTAAGCTCGGCCTCCTCTTTCGATACGCAGTATTTT. The chain employs TRBV7-3 and TRBJ2-3; D uncertain. Germline V CDR1 and CDR2: SGHTA, FQGTGA. The CDR3 loop spans 16 amino acids. V shed 1 base and J shed 6 bases, with 17 bases lying between them.

As DNA, the CDR3 is TGTGCCAGCAGCCTGCCGCGGGGACAGGAGGCCTACGAGCAGTACTTC. Its translation is CASSLPRGQEAYEQYF. The rearrangement uses TRBV7-9 and TRBJ2-7, with 8 bases matching TRBD1. This CDR3 is 16 amino acids long. Germline V gene sequence: CDR1 SEHNR, CDR2 FQNEAQ (reference sequence). V lost 5 bases and J lost 2; bases outside the gene matches: 11.

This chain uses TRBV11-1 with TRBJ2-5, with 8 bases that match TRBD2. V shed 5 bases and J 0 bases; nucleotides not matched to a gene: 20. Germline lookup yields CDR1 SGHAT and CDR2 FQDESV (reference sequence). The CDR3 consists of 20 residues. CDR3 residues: CASSPEPKALAGKYQETQYF. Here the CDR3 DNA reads TGTGCCAGCAGCCCGGAGCCCAAGGCCTTAGCGGGGAAGTACCAAGAGACCCAGTACTTC.

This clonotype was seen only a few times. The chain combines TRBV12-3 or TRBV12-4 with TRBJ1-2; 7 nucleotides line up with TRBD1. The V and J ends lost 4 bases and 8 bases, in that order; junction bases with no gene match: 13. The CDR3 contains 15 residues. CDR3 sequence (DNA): TGTGCCAGCAGTTCGATAGCAACAGGGGTGAGAGGCTACACCTTC. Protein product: CASSSIATGVRGYTF.

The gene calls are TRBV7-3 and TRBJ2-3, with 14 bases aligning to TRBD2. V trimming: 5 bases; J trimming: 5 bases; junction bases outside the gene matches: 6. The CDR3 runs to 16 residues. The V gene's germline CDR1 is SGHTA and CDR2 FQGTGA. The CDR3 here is CASSPGLAGGGDTQYF. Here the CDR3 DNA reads TGTGCCAGCAGCCCTGGACTAGCGGGGGGTGGAGATACGCAGTATTTT.

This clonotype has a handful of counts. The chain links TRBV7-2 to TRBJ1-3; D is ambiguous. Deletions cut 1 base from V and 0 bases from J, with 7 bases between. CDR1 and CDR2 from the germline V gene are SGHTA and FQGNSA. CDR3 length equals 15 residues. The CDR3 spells CASSLVRASGNTIYF. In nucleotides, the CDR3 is TGTGCCAGCAGCTTAGTTCGGGCCTCTGGAAACACCATATATTTT.